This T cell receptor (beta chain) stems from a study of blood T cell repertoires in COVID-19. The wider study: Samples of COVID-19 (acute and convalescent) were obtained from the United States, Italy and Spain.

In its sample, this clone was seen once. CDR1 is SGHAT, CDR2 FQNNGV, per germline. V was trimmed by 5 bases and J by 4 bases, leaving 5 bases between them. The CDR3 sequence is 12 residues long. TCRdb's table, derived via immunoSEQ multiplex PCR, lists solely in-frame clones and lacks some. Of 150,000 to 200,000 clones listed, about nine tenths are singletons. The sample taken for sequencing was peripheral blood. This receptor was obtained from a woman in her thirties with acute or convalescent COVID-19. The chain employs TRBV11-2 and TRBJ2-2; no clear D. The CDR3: CASSPFTGELFF. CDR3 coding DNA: TGTGCCAGCAGCCCCTTCACCGGGGAGCTGTTTTTT.